A single sample gave rise to the 25 T cell receptor beta chains below, sequenced in a study of cytomegalovirus exposure and HLA in healthy donors. A multiplex PCR was run with 60 Vbeta primers and 13 Jbeta primers. Profiled with immunoSEQ multiplex PCR; TCRdb holds only in-frame clones, not every one. Counted here are about 150,000 clones, around 80% occurring once; the ten biggest clones make up roughly an eighth. What was sequenced was PBMCs. The receptors here all came from a woman in her thirties or forties in good health and CMV-seronegative.

This chain connects TRBV6-5 to TRBJ2-6, with D possibly matching TRBD1 (6 bases). The CDR3 covers 15 residues. Germline CDR1 is MNHEY and CDR2 is SVGAGI. The V end was cut by 6 bases, the J end by 1 base, with 10 bases between. Here the CDR3 DNA reads TGTGCCAGCAGAAATACAGGGTCTGGGGCCAACGTCCTGACTTTC. This encodes CASRNTGSGANVLTF.

This sequence joins TRBV27 and TRBJ1-1; tentative D call: TRBD1 (6 bases). CDR3 length: 14 amino acids. The V gene's germline CDR1 is MNHEY and CDR2 SMNVEV (reference sequence). V lost 2 bases to trimming and J lost 0 bases, with 7 bases between them. In nucleotides, the CDR3 is TGTGCCAGCAGTTTAGGGACAATGAACACTGAAGCTTTCTTT. The encoded protein is CASSLGTMNTEAFF.

The chain has TRBV19 and TRBJ2-1, with unresolved D. Trimming took 5 bases from V and 0 from J, leaving 11 bases between them. CDR1 LNHDA and CDR2 SQIVND come from the germline V gene (reference sequence). This CDR3 spans 15 amino acids. CDR3 in amino acids: CASSPLRSSYNEQFF. The CDR3 DNA sequence: TGTGCCAGTAGTCCCCTAAGGAGCTCCTACAATGAGCAGTTCTTC.

This clone was detected once. The chain recombines TRBV4-1 with TRBJ1-5, with no clear D. Germline V gene sequence: CDR1 MGHRA, CDR2 YSYEKL. The CDR3 covers 15 residues. V lost 4 bases, J lost 5 bases, and 15 bases lay in between. The CDR3 reads CASSPRSGSHQPQHF. Here the CDR3 DNA reads TGCGCCAGCAGCCCCAGATCTGGCAGTCATCAGCCCCAGCATTTT.

The CDR3 spells CSARGAYEQYF. The CDR3, as DNA: TGCAGTGCTAGAGGGGCTTACGAGCAGTACTTC. The rearrangement uses TRBV20-1 and TRBJ2-7; no firm D call. The length of the CDR3 is 11 residues. V lost 1 base to trimming and J lost 4 bases, with 5 bases between them. Germline CDR1 DFQATT, CDR2 SNEGSKA (reference sequence).

J is TRBJ2-3 and V is TRBV28, with D perhaps TRBD2 (6 bases). Germline CDR1 reads MDHEN; CDR2 reads SYDVKM. The CDR3 spans 19 residues. Trimming took 5 bases from V and 4 from J, leaving 28 bases between them. The CDR3 spells CASSNPSAPYLANPDTQYF. The CDR3 coding sequence is TGTGCCAGCAGTAACCCTAGCGCCCCGTACCTTGCTAATCCAGATACGCAGTATTTT.

The chain recombines TRBV6-1 with TRBJ1-1; maybe TRBD1 (6 bases). Trimming shortened V by 6 bases and J by 5 bases, and 13 bases separated the two germline ends. CDR1 MNHNS and CDR2 SASEGT come from the germline V gene. The CDR3 is 13 amino acids. CDR3 nucleotides: TGTGCCAGCAGCCTACAGGGTTGGACTGAAGCTTTCTTT. Translation gives CASSLQGWTEAFF.

The CDR3 coding sequence is TGTGCCAGCAGCGTGGGCGGGGGGTTATTTGGGGAGACCCAGTACTTC. Translating gives CASSVGGGLFGETQYF. V gene TRBV9 combines with J gene TRBJ2-5; 8 bases are shared with TRBD2. The CDR3 runs 16 residues. Unmatched junction bases numbered 11, after V lost 2 bases and J lost 5 bases. CDR1 is SGDLS, CDR2 YYNGEE, per germline. Full variable domain (missing parts from reference TRBV9 and TRBJ2-5): DSGVTQTPKHLITATGQRVTLRCSPRSGDLSVYWYQQSLDQGLQFLIQYYNGEERAKGNILERFSAQQFPDLHSELNLSSLELGDSALYFCASSVGGGLFGETQYFGPGTRLLVL.

The chain combines TRBV7-2 with TRBJ2-2, with 7 bases aligning to TRBD2. The ends lost 2 bases at V and 1 base at J; junction bases unmatched: 4. Germline CDR1 and CDR2: SGHTA and FQGNSA. This CDR3 has 16 amino acids. Here the CDR3 reads CASSLSGTRNTGELFF. As DNA, the CDR3 is TGTGCCAGCAGCTTAAGCGGGACGAGGAACACCGGGGAGCTGTTTTTT.

The rearrangement joins TRBV6-5 to TRBJ2-7, with D hard to call. The V end lost 8 bases, the J end lost 6 bases, and 17 bases lay between the germline ends. This CDR3 has 13 amino acids. Germline CDR1 MNHEY, CDR2 SVGAGI. The chain's CDR3 is CASLNPPQAEQYF. The DNA for the CDR3 is TGTGCCAGCCTAAATCCTCCCCAGGCCGAGCAGTACTTC.

This chain joins TRBV18 and TRBJ2-7, with D perhaps TRBD2 (6 bases). V lost 6 bases and J 0 bases, leaving 9 bases between the germline ends. This CDR3 region has 13 residues. Looked up from germline, CDR1 is KGHSH and CDR2 is LQKENI. The CDR3 loop is CASSGGNSYEQYF. CDR3 nucleotides: TGTGCCAGCTCGGGAGGAAACTCCTACGAGCAGTACTTC.

This chain links TRBV7-6 with TRBJ2-5, with 9 nucleotides matching TRBD2. The ends lost 1 base at V and 5 bases at J; junction bases unmatched: 23. Per germline, CDR1 SGHVS and CDR2 FNYEAQ. CDR3 length: 21 amino acids. The CDR3 DNA sequence: TGTGCCAGCAGCTTAGTAATACGCGGGAGGGTGCGATTAGGGACGGTGGAGACCCAGTACTTC. Its translation is CASSLVIRGRVRLGTVETQYF.

This chain links TRBV5-6 with TRBJ1-2; D is possibly TRBD1 (5 bases). There are 15 residues in the CDR3. Per the germline V gene, CDR1 is SGHDT and CDR2 is YYEEEE. Trimming took 3 bases from V and 8 from J, leaving 20 bases between them. DNA for the CDR3: TGTGCCAGCAGCTCCGAGACAGATAAGGTCCGGGGCTACACCTTC. This encodes CASSSETDKVRGYTF.

This clone was picked up a small number of times. V is TRBV28 and J is TRBJ2-7; TRBD1 is a possible D gene (6 bases). There are 11 residues in the CDR3. Trimming removed 8 bases from V and 4 bases from J, with 9 bases in between. Germline CDR1 and CDR2: MDHEN and SYDVKM. The CDR3 region is CASVGAYEQYF. The CDR3 DNA reads as TGTGCCAGCGTGGGGGCTTACGAGCAGTACTTC. Drawing the rest from reference TRBV28 and TRBJ2-7, the complete variable domain is DVKVTQSSRYLVKRTGEKVFLECVQDMDHENMFWYRQDPGLGLRLIYFSYDVKMKEKGDIPEGYSVSREKKERFSLILESASTNQTSMYLCASVGAYEQYFGPGTRLTVT.

The CDR3 loop is CASSLSFVGELFF. In DNA, the CDR3 is TGTGCCAGCAGTTTATCATTTGTGGGGGAGCTGTTTTTT. V gene TRBV28 combines with J gene TRBJ2-2; no clear D gene. This CDR3 contains 13 residues. Between the trimmed V and J ends, which lost 1 base and 8 bases, there was a span of 8 bases. Germline CDR1 and CDR2: MDHEN and SYDVKM. Combining the CDR3 with reference TRBV28 and TRBJ2-2 gives the whole variable domain DVKVTQSSRYLVKRTGEKVFLECVQDMDHENMFWYRQDPGLGLRLIYFSYDVKMKEKGDIPEGYSVSREKKERFSLILESASTNQTSMYLCASSLSFVGELFFGEGSRLTVL.

This sequence joins TRBV9 and TRBJ2-7; 12 bases are a match to TRBD2. Trimming at V came to 3 bases and at J to 6 bases, leaving 4 bases not matched to a gene. The CDR3 consists of 14 residues. Germline lookup yields CDR1 SGDLS and CDR2 YYNGEE. CDR3 residues: CASSGTSGVSEQYF. The CDR3 DNA sequence: TGTGCCAGCAGCGGGACTAGCGGGGTTAGCGAGCAGTACTTC.

Points on this clone: The junction departs from the called germline gene at one end, perhaps through a read error. The gene calls are TRBV4-3 and TRBJ2-6; possibly TRBD1 for D (5 bases). The CDR3 length is 17 residues. CDR1 is LGHNA and CDR2 is YSLEER in the germline V gene. The CDR3 bases are TGCGCCAGCAGCCAAGAGTTGATGGTTTCTGGGGCCAACGGCCTGACTTTC. Amino acid sequence: CASSQELMVSGANGLTF.

V is TRBV28 and J is TRBJ1-5; a possible D gene is TRBD1 (5 bases). Germline CDR1 and CDR2: MDHEN and SYDVKM. This CDR3 comprises 14 residues. V lost 4 bases to trimming and J lost 3 bases, with 10 bases between them. CDR3 nucleotide sequence: TGTGCCAGCAGTTATTCAGGGTACAATCAGCCCCAGCATTTT. Amino acid sequence: CASSYSGYNQPQHF. Combining the CDR3 with reference TRBV28 and TRBJ1-5 gives the whole variable domain DVKVTQSSRYLVKRTGEKVFLECVQDMDHENMFWYRQDPGLGLRLIYFSYDVKMKEKGDIPEGYSVSREKKERFSLILESASTNQTSMYLCASSYSGYNQPQHFGDGTRLSIL.

V is TRBV19 and J is TRBJ1-1, with D possibly matching TRBD1 (6 bases). Deletions cut 3 bases from V and 4 bases from J, with 15 bases between. This CDR3 is 15 amino acids long. Germline CDR1 is LNHDA and CDR2 is SQIVND (reference sequence). The chain's CDR3 is CASSIGQSRGTEAFF. CDR3 nucleotides: TGTGCCAGTAGTATTGGACAGTCCAGGGGCACTGAAGCTTTCTTT.

This sequence joins TRBV28 and TRBJ2-7; 7 nucleotides line up with TRBD2. CDR1 and CDR2 from the germline V gene are MDHEN and SYDVKM. The CDR3 is 13 amino acids. V lost 7 bases, J lost 3 bases, and 6 bases stayed unmatched. The CDR3 nucleotides read TGTGCCAGCACAGGGAGGGCTCACTACGAGCAGTACTTC. Its protein product is CASTGRAHYEQYF. Variable domain in full (rest from reference TRBV28 and TRBJ2-7): DVKVTQSSRYLVKRTGEKVFLECVQDMDHENMFWYRQDPGLGLRLIYFSYDVKMKEKGDIPEGYSVSREKKERFSLILESASTNQTSMYLCASTGRAHYEQYFGPGTRLTVT.

The rearrangement joins TRBV7-2 to TRBJ1-2; D perhaps matches TRBD1 (5 bases). CDR3 length equals 16 residues. The germline V and J ends were trimmed by 5 bases and 3 bases, with 19 bases remaining between them. Germline-derived CDR1 and CDR2 are SGHTA and FQGNSA. This CDR3 is CASSPAGVSGDYGYTF. CDR3 bases: TGTGCCAGCAGCCCAGCGGGGGTGAGCGGGGACTATGGCTACACCTTC.

The chain has TRBV6-1 and TRBJ2-7; 8 bases are a match to TRBD2. This CDR3 is built from 14 residues. After removal of 7 bases from V and 6 bases from J, the junction contained 11 bases not matched to a gene. Germline assignment: CDR1 MNHNS and CDR2 SASEGT. Here the CDR3 reads CASTQRGGWREQYF. The CDR3 bases are TGTGCCAGCACACAACGGGGGGGCTGGCGCGAGCAGTACTTC.

This clone was seen just once. Its ends do not fully match the called genes, so a read error is possible. This chain connects TRBV6-6 to TRBJ2-4; D might be TRBD2 (6 bases). Germline CDR1 reads MNHNY; CDR2 reads SVGAGI (reference sequence). CDR3 length: 16 residues. This CDR3 is CASRQVGEARGNSQYF. The CDR3 bases are TGTGCCAGCAGGCAAGTAGGGGAGGCGAGGGGAAACAGTCAGTACTTC.

This sequence joins TRBV7-2 and TRBJ1-6; no reliable D call. The CDR3 has 12 residues. V lost 2 bases to trimming and J lost 6 bases, with 2 bases between them. The germline CDR1 and CDR2 sequences are SGHTA and FQGNSA. The CDR3 bases are TGTGCCAGCAGCTTACGTAATTCACCCCTCCACTTT. Translated: CASSLRNSPLHF.

The J gene is TRBJ2-2, the V gene TRBV4-3; 10 nucleotides line up with TRBD2. V shed 1 base, J shed 1 base, and the junction held 3 bases outside the gene matches. Germline CDR1 is LGHNA and CDR2 is YSLEER. The CDR3 is made up of 17 amino acids. CDR3: CASSQALAGENTGELFF. As DNA, the CDR3 is TGCGCCAGCAGCCAAGCCCTAGCGGGGGAGAACACCGGGGAGCTGTTTTTT.